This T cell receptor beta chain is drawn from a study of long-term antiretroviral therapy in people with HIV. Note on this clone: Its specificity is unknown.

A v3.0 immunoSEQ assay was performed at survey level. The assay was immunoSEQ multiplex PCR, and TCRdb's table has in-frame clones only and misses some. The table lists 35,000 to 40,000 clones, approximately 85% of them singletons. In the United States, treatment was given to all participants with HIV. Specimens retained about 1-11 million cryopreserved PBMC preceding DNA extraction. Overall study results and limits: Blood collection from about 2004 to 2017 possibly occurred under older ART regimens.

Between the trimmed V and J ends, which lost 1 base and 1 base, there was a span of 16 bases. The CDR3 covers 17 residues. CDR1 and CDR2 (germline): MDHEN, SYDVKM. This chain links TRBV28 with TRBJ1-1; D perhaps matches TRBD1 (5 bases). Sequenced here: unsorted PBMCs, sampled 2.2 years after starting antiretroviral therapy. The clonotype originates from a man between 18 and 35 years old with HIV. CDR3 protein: CASSLFGEGRANTEAFF. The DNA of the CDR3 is TGTGCCAGCAGTTTATTCGGCGAGGGACGGGCGAACACTGAAGCTTTCTTT.